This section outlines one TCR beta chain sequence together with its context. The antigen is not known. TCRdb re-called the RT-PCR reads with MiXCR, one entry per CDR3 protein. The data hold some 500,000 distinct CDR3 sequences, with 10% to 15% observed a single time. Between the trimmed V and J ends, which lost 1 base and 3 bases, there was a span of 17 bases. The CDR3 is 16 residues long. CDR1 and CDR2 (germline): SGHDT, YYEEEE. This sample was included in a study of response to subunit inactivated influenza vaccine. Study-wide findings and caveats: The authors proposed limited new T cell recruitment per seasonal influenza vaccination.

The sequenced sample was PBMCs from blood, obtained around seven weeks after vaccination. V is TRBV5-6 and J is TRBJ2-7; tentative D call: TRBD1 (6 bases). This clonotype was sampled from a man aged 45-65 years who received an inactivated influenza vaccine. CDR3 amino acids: CASSLRSGDTNYEQYF. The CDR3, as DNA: TGTGCCAGCAGCTTGCGGTCCGGGGACACCAACTACGAGCAGTACTTC.